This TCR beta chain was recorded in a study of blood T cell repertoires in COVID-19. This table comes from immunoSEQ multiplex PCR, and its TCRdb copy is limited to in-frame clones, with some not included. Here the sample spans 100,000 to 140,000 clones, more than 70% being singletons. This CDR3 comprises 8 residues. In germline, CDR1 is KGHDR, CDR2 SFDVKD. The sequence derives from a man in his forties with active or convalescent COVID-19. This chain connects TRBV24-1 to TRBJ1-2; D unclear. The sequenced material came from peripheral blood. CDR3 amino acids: CAAHGYTF. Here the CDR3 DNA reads TGTGCGGCCCATGGCTACACCTTC.